This T cell receptor (beta chain) comes out of a study of shared clonotypes between healthy human individuals. The CDR3 runs to 15 residues. Per the germline V gene, CDR1 is SGHTA and CDR2 is FQGNSA. Trimming pared 1 base from V and 1 base from J, leaving 10 bases between. The protocol was immunoSEQ multiplex PCR, while the TCRdb copy is restricted to in-frame clones and leaves out a portion. The repertoire consists of about 360,000 clones, with around 70% occurring once and the leading ten covering 10%. The origin of this receptor is a man aged 30-40 years in good health. The sample taken for sequencing was memory CD4+ T cells sorted from blood. Subset reported: CD45RA-negative fraction. The chain has TRBV7-2 and TRBJ1-1; a possible D gene is TRBD1 (6 bases). CDR3 sequence (DNA): TGTGCCAGCAGCTTAGGTGACAGGAGGAACACTGAAGCTTTCTTT. This sequence encodes CASSLGDRRNTEAFF.